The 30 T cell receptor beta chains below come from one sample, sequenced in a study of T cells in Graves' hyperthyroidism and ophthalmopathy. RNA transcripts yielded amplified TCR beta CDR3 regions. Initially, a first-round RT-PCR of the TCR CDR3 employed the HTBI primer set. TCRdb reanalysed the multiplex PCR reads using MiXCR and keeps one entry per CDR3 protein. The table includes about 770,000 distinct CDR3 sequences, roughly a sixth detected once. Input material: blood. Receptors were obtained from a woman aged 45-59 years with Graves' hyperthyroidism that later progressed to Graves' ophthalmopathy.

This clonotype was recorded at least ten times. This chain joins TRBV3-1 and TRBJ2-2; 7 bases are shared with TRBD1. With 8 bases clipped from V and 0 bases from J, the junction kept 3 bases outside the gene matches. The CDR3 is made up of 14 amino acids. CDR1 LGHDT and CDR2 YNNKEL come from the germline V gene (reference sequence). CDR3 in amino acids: CASPGQTNTGELFF. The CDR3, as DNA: TGTGCCAGCCCGGGACAGACGAACACCGGGGAGCTGTTTTTT. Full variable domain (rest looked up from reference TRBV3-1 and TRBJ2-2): DTAVSQTPKYLVTQMGNDKSIKCEQNLGHDTMYWYKQDSKKFLKIMFSYNNKELIINETVPNRFSPKSPDKAHLNLHINSLELGDSAVYFCASPGQTNTGELFFGEGSRLTVL.

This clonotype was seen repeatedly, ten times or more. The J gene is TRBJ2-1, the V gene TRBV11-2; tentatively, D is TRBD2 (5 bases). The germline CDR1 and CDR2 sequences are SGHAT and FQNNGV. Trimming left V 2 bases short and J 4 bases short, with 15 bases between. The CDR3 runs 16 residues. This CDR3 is CASSLSGELIYNEQFF. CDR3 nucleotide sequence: TGTGCCAGCAGCTTATCCGGGGAACTCATTTACAATGAGCAGTTCTTC.

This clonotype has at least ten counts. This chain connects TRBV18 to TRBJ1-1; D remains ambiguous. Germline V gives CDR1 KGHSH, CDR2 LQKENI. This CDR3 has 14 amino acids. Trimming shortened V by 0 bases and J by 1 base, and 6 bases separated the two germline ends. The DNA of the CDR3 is TGTGCCAGCTCACCACCGTTGGAGAACACTGAAGCTTTCTTT. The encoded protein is CASSPPLENTEAFF. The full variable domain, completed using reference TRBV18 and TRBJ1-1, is NAGVMQNPRHLVRRRGQEARLRCSPMKGHSHVYWYRQLPEEGLKFMVYLQKENIIDESGMPKERFSAEFPKEGPSILRIQQVVRGDSAAYFCASSPPLENTEAFFGQGTRLTVV.

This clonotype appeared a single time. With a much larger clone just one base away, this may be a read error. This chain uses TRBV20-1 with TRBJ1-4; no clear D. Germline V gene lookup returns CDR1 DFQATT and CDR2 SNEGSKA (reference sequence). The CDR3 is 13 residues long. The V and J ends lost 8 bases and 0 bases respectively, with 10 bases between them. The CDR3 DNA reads TGCAGTCCGCACAGCCCAACTAATGAAAAACTGTTTTTT. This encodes CSPHSPTNEKLFF.

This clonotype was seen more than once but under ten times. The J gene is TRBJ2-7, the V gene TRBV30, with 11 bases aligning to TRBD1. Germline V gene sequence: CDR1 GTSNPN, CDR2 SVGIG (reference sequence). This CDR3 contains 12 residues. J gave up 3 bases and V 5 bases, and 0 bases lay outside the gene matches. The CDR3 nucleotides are TGTGCCTGGGGGACAGGGGGCTACGAGCAGTACTTC. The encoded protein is CAWGTGGYEQYF.

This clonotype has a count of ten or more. CDR3 residues: CASSKDRRNTGELFF. The DNA of the CDR3 is TGTGCCAGCAGTAAAGACAGGAGGAACACCGGGGAGCTGTTTTTT. The chain recombines TRBV2 with TRBJ2-2; tentatively, D is TRBD1 (6 bases). This CDR3 is built from 15 residues. V dropped 5 bases and J dropped 1 base, with 11 bases sitting between them. Germline V gives CDR1 SNHLY, CDR2 FYNNEI.

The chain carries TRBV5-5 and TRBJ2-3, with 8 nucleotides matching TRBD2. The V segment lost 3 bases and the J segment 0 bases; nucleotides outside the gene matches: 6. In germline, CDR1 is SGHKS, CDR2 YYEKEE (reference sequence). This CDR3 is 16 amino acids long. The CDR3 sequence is CASSWLAGPSTDTQYF. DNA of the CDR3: TGTGCCAGCAGCTGGTTAGCGGGGCCGAGCACAGATACGCAGTATTTT. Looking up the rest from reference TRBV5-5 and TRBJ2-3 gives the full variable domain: DAGVTQSPTHLIKTRGQQVTLRCSPISGHKSVSWYQQVLGQGPQFIFQYYEKEERGRGNFPDRFSARQFPNYSSELNVNALLLGDSALYLCASSWLAGPSTDTQYFGPGTRLTVL.

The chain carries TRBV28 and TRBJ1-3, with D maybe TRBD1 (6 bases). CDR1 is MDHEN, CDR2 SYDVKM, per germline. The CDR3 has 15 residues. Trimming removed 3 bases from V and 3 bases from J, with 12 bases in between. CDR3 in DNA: TGTGCCAGCAGTTTCTGGGGGGCAGATGGAAACACCATATATTTT. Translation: CASSFWGADGNTIYF.

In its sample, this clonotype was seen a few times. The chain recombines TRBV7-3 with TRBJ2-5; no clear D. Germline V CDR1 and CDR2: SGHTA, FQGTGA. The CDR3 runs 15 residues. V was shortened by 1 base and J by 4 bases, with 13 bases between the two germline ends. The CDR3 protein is CASSLSPKRLETQYF. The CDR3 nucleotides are TGTGCCAGCAGCTTAAGTCCAAAACGTTTAGAGACCCAGTACTTC.

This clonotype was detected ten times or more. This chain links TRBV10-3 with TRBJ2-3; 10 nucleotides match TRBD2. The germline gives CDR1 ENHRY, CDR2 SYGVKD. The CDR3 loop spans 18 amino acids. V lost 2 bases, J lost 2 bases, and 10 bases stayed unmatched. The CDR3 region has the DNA TGTGCCATCAGTGAGAAAATGATGGGGACTAGCGTCACAGATACGCAGTATTTT. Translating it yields CAISEKMMGTSVTDTQYF.

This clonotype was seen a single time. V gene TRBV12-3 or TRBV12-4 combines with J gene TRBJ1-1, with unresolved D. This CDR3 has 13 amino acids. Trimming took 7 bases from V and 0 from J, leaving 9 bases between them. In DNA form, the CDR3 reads TGTGCCAGCATGCACCAACTGAACACTGAAGCTTTCTTT. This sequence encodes CASMHQLNTEAFF.

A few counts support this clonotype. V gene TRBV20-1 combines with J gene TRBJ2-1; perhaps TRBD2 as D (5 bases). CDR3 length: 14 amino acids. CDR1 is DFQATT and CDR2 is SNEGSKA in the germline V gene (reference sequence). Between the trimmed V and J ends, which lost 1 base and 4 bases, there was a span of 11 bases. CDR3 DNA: TGCAGTGCTAGAGCGGGGAACTTTTACAATGAGCAGTTCTTC. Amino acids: CSARAGNFYNEQFF.

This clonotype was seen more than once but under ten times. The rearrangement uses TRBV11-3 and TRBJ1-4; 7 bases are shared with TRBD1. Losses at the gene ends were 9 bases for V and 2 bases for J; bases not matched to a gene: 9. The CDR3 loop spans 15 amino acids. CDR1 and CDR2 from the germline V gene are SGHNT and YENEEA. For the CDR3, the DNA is TGTGCCAGTACTACGGGGACAGCGACTAATGAAAAACTGTTTTTT. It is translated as CASTTGTATNEKLFF.

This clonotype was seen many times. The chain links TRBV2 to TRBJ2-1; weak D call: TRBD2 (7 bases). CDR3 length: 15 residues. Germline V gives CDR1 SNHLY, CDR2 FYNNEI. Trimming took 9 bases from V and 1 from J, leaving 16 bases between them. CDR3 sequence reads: CARGGRGPSYNEQFF. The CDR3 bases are TGTGCCAGGGGGGGGCGGGGGCCGTCCTACAATGAGCAGTTCTTC.

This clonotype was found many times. The CDR3 nucleotides are TGTGCCAGCAAGCCGATCCAGGGAGGTAATCAGCCCCAGCATTTT. Its protein is CASKPIQGGNQPQHF. The V gene is TRBV27, the J gene TRBJ1-5; D may be TRBD1 (5 bases). The V gene lost 7 bases and the J gene lost 4 bases, with 17 bases spanning the gap. The germline V gene encodes CDR1 MNHEY and CDR2 SMNVEV (reference sequence). The CDR3 runs 15 residues.

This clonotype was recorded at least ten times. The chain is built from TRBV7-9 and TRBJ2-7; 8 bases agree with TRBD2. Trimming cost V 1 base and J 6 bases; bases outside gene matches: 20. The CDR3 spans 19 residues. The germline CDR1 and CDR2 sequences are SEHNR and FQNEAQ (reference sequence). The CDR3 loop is CASSLVRGGSIPPWSEQYF. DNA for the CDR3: TGTGCCAGCAGCTTAGTACGCGGGGGGTCCATACCGCCCTGGAGCGAGCAGTACTTC.

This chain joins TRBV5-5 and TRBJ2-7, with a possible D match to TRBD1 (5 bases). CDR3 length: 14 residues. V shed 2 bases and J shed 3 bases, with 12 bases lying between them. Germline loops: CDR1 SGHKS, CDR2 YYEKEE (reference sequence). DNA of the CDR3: TGTGCCAGCAGCTTAACAGGATTACGCTACGAGCAGTACTTC. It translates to CASSLTGLRYEQYF.

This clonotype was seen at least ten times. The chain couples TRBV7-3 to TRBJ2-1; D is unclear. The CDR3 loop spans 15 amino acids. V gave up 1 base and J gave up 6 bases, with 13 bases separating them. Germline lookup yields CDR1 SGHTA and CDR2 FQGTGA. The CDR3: CASSLISLPSNEQFF. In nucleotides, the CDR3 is TGTGCCAGCAGCTTAATTTCGCTTCCGTCCAATGAGCAGTTCTTC. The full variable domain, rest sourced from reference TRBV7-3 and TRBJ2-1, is GAGVSQTPSNKVTEKGKYVELRCDPISGHTALYWYRQSLGQGPEFLIYFQGTGAADDSGLPNDRFFAVRPEGSVSTLKIQRTERGDSAVYLCASSLISLPSNEQFFGPGTRLTVL.

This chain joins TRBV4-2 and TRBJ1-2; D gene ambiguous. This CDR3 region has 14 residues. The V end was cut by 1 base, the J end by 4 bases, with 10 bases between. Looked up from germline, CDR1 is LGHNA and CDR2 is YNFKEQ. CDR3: CASSQGGNLYGYTF. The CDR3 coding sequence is TGTGCCAGCAGCCAAGGGGGTAACCTCTATGGCTACACCTTC.

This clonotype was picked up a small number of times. The CDR3 DNA sequence: TGTGCCTGGAGCGGCCATACTAGCGGGGGGGTAGATACGCAGTATTTT. Its protein is CAWSGHTSGGVDTQYF. The rearrangement links TRBV30 to TRBJ2-3; 13 nucleotides agree with TRBD2. Germline CDR1 reads GTSNPN; CDR2 reads SVGIG (reference sequence). J lost 5 bases, V lost 3 bases, and 8 bases had no gene match. The CDR3 runs 16 residues.

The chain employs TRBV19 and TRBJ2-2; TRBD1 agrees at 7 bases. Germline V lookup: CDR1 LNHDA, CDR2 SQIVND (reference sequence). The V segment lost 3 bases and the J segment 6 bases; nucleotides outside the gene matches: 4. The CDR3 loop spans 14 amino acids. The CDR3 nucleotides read TGTGCCAGTAGTATCCGACAGGGACCCGGGGAGCTGTTTTTT. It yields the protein CASSIRQGPGELFF. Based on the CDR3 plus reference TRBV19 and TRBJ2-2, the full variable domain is DGGITQSPKYLFRKEGQNVTLSCEQNLNHDAMYWYRQDPGQGLRLIYYSQIVNDFQKGDIAEGYSVSREKKESFPLTVTSAQKNPTAFYLCASSIRQGPGELFFGEGSRLTVL.

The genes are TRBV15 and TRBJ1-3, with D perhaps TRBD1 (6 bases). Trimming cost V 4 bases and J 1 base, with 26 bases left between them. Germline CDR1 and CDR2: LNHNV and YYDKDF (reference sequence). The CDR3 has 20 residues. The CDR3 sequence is CATSTSTGTKRPSSGNTIYF. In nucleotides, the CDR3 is TGTGCCACCAGCACGAGTACCGGGACAAAACGCCCTTCTTCTGGAAACACCATATATTTT.

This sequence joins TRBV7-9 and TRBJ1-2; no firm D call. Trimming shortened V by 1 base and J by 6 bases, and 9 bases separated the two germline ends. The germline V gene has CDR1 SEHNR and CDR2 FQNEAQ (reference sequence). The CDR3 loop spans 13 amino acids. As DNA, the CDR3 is TGTGCCAGCAGCTTAGGGTCCTCTGATGGCTACACCTTC. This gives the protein CASSLGSSDGYTF.

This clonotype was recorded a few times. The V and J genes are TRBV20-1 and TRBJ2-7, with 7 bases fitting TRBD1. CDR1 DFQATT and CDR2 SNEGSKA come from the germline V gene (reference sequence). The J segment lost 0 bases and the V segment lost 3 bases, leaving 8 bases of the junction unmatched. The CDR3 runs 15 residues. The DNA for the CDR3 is TGCAGTGCTAGTTCATCGGACAGGTACTCCTACGAGCAGTACTTC. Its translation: CSASSSDRYSYEQYF.

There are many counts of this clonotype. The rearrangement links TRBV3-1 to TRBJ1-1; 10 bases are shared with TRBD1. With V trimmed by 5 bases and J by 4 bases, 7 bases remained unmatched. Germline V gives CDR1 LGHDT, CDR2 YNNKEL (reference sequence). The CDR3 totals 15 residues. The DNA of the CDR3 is TGTGCCAGCAGCAAACAGACAGGGGGCTTCACTGAAGCTTTCTTT. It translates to CASSKQTGGFTEAFF. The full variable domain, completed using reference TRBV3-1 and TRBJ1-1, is DTAVSQTPKYLVTQMGNDKSIKCEQNLGHDTMYWYKQDSKKFLKIMFSYNNKELIINETVPNRFSPKSPDKAHLNLHINSLELGDSAVYFCASSKQTGGFTEAFFGQGTRLTVV.

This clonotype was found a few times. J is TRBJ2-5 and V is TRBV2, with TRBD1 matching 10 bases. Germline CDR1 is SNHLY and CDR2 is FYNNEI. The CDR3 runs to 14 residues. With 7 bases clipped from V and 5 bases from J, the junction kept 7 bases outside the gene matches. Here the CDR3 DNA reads TGTGCCAGCATTAAGACAGGGGGCCTGGAGACCCAGTACTTC. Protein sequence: CASIKTGGLETQYF.

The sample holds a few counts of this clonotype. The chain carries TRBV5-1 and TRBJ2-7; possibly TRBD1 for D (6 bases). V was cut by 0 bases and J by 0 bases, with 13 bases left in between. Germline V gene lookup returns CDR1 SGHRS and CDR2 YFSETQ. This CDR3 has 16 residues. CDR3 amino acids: CASSLGGGQLSYEQYF. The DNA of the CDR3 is TGCGCCAGCAGCTTGGGGGGCGGACAGCTCTCCTACGAGCAGTACTTC.

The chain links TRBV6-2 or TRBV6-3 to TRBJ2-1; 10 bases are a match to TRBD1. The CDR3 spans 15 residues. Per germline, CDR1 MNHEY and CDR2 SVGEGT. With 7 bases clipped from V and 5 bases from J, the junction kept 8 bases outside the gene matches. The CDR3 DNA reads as TGTGCCAGCAATCAGGGACAGGGGACAAACAATGAGCAGTTCTTC. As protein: CASNQGQGTNNEQFF.

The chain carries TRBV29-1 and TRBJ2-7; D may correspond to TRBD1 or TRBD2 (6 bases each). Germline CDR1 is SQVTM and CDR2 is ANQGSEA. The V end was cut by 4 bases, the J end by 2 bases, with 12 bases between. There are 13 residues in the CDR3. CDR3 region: CSVVLRGAYEQYF. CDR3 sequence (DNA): TGCAGCGTTGTCCTAAGGGGGGCCTACGAGCAGTACTTC.

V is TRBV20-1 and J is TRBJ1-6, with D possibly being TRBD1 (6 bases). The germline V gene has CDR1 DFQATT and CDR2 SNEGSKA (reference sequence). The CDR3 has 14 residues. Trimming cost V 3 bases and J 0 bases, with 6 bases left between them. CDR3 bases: TGCAGTGCTAGCAGGGGCTCCTATAATTCACCCCTCCACTTT. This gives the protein CSASRGSYNSPLHF.